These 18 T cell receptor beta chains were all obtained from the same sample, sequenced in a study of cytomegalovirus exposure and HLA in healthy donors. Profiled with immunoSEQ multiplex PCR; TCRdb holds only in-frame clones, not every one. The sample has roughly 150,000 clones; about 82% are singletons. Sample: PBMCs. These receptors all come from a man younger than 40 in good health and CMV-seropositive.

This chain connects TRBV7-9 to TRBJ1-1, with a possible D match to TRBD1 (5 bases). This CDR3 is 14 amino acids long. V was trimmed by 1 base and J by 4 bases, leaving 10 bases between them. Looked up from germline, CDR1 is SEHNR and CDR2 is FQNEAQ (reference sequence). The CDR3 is CASSLGGGSTEAFF. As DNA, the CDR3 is TGTGCCAGCAGCTTAGGGGGGGGTAGCACTGAAGCTTTCTTT.

In DNA, the CDR3 is TGTGCCAGCTCACCAGTCGCGGGGGGGCTTAATGAGCAGTTCTTC. Its protein is CASSPVAGGLNEQFF. The chain joins TRBV18 to TRBJ2-1, with 9 bases aligning to TRBD2. Looked up from germline, CDR1 is KGHSH and CDR2 is LQKENI. The CDR3 is 15 residues long. V was clipped by 2 bases and J by 7 bases; unmatched bases: 6.

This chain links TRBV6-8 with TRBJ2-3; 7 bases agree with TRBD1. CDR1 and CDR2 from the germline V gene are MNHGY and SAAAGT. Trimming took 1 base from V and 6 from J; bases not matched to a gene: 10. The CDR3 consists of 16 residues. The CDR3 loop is CASSYLTDRAIDTQYF. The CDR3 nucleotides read TGTGCCAGCAGTTACTTGACCGACAGGGCGATTGATACGCAGTATTTT.

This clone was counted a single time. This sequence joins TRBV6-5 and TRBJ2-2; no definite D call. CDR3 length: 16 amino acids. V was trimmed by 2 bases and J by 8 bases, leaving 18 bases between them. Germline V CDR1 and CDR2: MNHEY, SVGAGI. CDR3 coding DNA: TGTGCCAGCAGTTACAGTTCTCAGGCGTATGGGGGGGAGCTGTTTTTT. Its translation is CASSYSSQAYGGELFF.

CDR3 region: CAWTLSGLTGDTQYF. The CDR3 DNA is TGTGCCTGGACCCTGTCGGGACTCACGGGCGATACGCAGTATTTT. This chain joins TRBV30 and TRBJ2-3, with a weak D call TRBD2 (6 bases). The CDR3 consists of 15 residues. V lost 4 bases and J lost 6, with 20 bases in between. Germline V gene data show CDR1 as GTSNPN and CDR2 as SVGIG (reference sequence).

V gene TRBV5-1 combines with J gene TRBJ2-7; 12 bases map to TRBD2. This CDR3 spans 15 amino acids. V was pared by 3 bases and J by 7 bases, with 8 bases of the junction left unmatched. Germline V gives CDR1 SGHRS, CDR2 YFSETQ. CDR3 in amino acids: CASSSLAGGPREQYF. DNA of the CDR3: TGCGCCAGCAGCTCACTAGCGGGGGGCCCAAGGGAGCAGTACTTC.

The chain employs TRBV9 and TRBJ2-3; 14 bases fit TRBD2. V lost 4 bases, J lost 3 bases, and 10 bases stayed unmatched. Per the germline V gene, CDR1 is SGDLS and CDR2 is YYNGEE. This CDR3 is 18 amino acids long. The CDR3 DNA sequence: TGTGCCAGCAGCCTTGGGACTAGCGGGGGCCGGGGAACAGATACGCAGTATTTT. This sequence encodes CASSLGTSGGRGTDTQYF.

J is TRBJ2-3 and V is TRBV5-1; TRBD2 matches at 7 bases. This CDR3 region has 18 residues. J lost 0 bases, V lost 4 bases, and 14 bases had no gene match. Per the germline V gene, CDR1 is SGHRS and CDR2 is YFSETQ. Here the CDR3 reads CASSGGASGDSSTDTQYF. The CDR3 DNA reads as TGCGCCAGCAGCGGCGGGGCTAGCGGTGATTCTAGCACAGATACGCAGTATTTT.

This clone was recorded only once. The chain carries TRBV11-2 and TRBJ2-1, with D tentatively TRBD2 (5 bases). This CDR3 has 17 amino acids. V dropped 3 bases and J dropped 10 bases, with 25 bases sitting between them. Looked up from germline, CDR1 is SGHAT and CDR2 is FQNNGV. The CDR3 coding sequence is TGTGCCAGCAGCTTTAACGGACTCCCGCCAGCTATGAGGGAGCAGTTCTTC. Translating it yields CASSFNGLPPAMREQFF.

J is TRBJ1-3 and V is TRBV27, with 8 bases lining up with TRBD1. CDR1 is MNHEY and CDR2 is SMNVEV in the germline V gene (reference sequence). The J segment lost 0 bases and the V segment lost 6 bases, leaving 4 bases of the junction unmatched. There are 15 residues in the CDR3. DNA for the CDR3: TGTGCCAGCAGCATGGACAGGGCCTCTGGAAACACCATATATTTT. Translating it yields CASSMDRASGNTIYF.

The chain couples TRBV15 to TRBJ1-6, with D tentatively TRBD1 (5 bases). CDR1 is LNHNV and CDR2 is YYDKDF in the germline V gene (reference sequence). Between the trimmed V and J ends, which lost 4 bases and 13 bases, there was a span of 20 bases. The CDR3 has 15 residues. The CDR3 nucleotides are TGTGCCACCAGCACCGGGGGAGAGGGAAAGGCTCCCCTCCACTTT. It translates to CATSTGGEGKAPLHF.

The CDR3 DNA reads as TGTGCCATAGGAGGACAGGGGCGGGGGACCCAGTACTTC. Its translation: CAIGGQGRGTQYF. The chain links TRBV28 to TRBJ2-5, with TRBD1 matching over 9 bases. Germline V CDR1 and CDR2: MDHEN, SYDVKM. Trimming took 10 bases from V and 7 from J; bases not matched to a gene: 10. The CDR3 contains 13 residues.

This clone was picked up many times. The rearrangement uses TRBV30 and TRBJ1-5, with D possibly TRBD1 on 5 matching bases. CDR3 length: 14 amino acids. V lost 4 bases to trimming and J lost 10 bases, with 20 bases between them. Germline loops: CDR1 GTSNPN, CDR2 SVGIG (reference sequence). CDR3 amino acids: CAWTPGASRIPQHF. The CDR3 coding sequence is TGTGCCTGGACGCCTGGGGCCTCCAGAATCCCCCAGCATTTT.

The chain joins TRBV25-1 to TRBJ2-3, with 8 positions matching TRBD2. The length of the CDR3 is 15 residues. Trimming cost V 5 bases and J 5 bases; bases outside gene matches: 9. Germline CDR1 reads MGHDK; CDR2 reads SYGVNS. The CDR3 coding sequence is TGTGCCAGCAGTTGGCCAGCGGGGGCTATAGATACGCAGTATTTT. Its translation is CASSWPAGAIDTQYF.

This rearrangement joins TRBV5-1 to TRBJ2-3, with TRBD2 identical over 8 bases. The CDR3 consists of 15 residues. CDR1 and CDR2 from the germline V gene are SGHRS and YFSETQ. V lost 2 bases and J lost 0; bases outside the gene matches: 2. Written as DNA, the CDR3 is TGCGCCAGCAGCTTAGCGGGGGCAAGCACAGATACGCAGTATTTT. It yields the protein CASSLAGASTDTQYF.

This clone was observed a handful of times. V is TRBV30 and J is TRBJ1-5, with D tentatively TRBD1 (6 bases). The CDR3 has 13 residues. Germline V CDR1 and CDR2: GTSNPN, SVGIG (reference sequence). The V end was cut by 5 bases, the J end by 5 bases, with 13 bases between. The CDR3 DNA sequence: TGTGCCTGGGCAGACAGGACGGATCAGCCCCAGCATTTT. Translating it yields CAWADRTDQPQHF.

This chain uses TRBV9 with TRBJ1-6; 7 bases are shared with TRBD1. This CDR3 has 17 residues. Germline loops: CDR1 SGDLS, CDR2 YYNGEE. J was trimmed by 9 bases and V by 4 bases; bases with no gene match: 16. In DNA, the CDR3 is TGTGCCAGCAGCCTTCATATGAGGACAGGACCCACTTCACCCCTCCACTTT. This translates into CASSLHMRTGPTSPLHF.

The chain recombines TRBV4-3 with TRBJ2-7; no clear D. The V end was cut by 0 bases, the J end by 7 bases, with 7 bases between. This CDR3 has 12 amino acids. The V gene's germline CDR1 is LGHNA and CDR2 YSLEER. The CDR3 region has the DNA TGCGCCAGCAGCCAAGAAAAGGAGGAGCAGTACTTC. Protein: CASSQEKEEQYF.